This T cell receptor (beta chain) was obtained from a study of T-cell memory formation after mild COVID-19. This CDR3 spans 16 amino acids. Germline CDR1 reads SGHTA; CDR2 reads FQGNSA. V trimming: 1 base; J trimming: 7 bases; junction bases outside the gene matches: 11. TCRdb recomputed calls from the 5' RACE reads with MiXCR, one row per CDR3 protein. The sample lists 300,000 to 400,000 distinct CDR3 sequences; about 15% were seen once. V is TRBV7-2 and J is TRBJ2-7; 9 bases align to TRBD2. The sample taken for sequencing was PBMCs or a T cell subset sorted from them (not recorded which). This receptor was taken from a man younger than 35 who had mild COVID-19 (a few samples of this study predate the infection). Cell type and time point are not known. The CDR3 DNA reads as TGTGCCAGCAGCTTAGTCCCTAGCGGGGTCGTTTTGGAGCAGTACTTC. Translated: CASSLVPSGVVLEQYF.